This TCR beta chain was recorded in a study of blood T cell repertoires in COVID-19. Study summary: Acute and convalescent COVID-19 specimens originated in the United States, Italy and Spain.

TCRdb keeps only in-frame clones here, not all; method: immunoSEQ multiplex PCR. Of some 250,000 clones detected, about 90% appear once; the ten largest clones hold 1.2%. This CDR3 is built from 15 residues. After removal of 1 base from V and 0 bases from J, the junction contained 2 bases not matched to a gene. Germline V gene data show CDR1 as SEHNR and CDR2 as FQNEAQ (reference sequence). This clone is a singleton in its sample. The specimen sequenced was PBMCs or T cells enriched from blood (not recorded which). The clonotype was recovered from a human donor in a cohort exposed to, infected with or recovered from COVID-19 (not recorded which). The donor label of this sample is uncertain. The chain couples TRBV7-9 to TRBJ1-1; 7 bases are shared with TRBD1. The DNA of the CDR3 is TGTGCCAGCAGCTTAGATAGGGGGCTGAACACTGAAGCTTTCTTT. Residues: CASSLDRGLNTEAFF.